This T cell receptor beta chain emerged from a study of blood T cell repertoires in COVID-19. Study-wide background: Researchers got acute and convalescent COVID-19 samples from the United States, Italy and Spain. T cells, B-cell-depleted T cells, or PBMCs supplied cDNA or gDNA.

Authors' data handling: Cell counts per sample came from amplifying reference gene primers. Libraries were prepared by immunoSEQ multiplex PCR; TCRdb keeps only in-frame clonotypes and omits some of them. V, J and clone size were drawn from that table, and D and trimming were deduced from the DNA. The table records 220,000 or so clones, around four fifths of them present only once. This CDR3 has 16 residues. J gave up 2 bases and V 2 bases, and 8 bases lay outside the gene matches. Per germline, CDR1 SGHVS and CDR2 FQNEAQ. V and J are TRBV7-8 and TRBJ1-2, with TRBD1 matching 7 bases. This clonotype originated in a woman aged 60-70 years who had recovered from COVID-19. The sample comprised peripheral blood. CDR3 in DNA: TGTGCCAGCAGCTTATGGTCCCCGGGACAGAACTATGGCTACACCTTC. This codes for CASSLWSPGQNYGYTF.